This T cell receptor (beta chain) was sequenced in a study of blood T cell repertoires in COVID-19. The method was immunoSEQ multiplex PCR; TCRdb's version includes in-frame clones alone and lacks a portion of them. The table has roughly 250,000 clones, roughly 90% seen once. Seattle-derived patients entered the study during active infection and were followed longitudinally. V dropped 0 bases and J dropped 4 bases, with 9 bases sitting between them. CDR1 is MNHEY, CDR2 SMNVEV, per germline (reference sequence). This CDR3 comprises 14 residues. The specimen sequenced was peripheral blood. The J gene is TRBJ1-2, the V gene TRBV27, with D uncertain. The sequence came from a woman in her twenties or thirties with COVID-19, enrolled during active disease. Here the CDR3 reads CASSLSGGSYGYTF. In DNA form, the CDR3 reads TGTGCCAGCAGTTTATCAGGAGGGAGCTATGGCTACACCTTC.